These 20 T cell receptor beta chains were sequenced from one sample in a study of identical twins (TCRdb year 2016). Library preparation was by 5' RACE. Instrument used: Illumina HiSeq 2000. TCRdb's own reprocessing of the public reads used fastp at Q25 and MiXCR and kept productive beta chains. Each entry is one CDR3 protein sequence, shown with its most common DNA and genes. The sample table contains under 1 million distinct CDR3 sequences; only one count was recorded for 9% to 15% of them. The top ten clones comprise 1.5% to 2% of the sample. These data were also reused for a study on yellow fever vaccine responses in identical twins.

The sample was PBMCs. These receptors were collected from a woman aged 18-35 years in good health.

This clonotype was observed a handful of times. This chain joins TRBV24-1 and TRBJ1-2, with 9 bases aligning to TRBD1. V lost 6 bases to trimming and J lost 2 bases; unmatched junction nucleotides: 3. Germline V gene data show CDR1 as KGHDR and CDR2 as SFDVKD. There are 14 residues in the CDR3. The DNA of the CDR3 is TGTGCCACCAGTTCTGACAGGGGGAACTATGGCTACACCTTC. It codes for CATSSDRGNYGYTF.

The rearrangement uses TRBV24-1 and TRBJ2-5; 8 bases match TRBD2. The ends lost 7 bases at V and 3 bases at J; junction bases unmatched: 12. The V gene's germline CDR1 is KGHDR and CDR2 SFDVKD. The CDR3 runs 16 residues. The CDR3 loop is CATSRTSGAKEETQYF. The CDR3 region has the DNA TGTGCCACCAGCAGAACTAGCGGTGCGAAAGAAGAGACCCAGTACTTC.

This clonotype was picked up a small number of times. The chain joins TRBV20-1 to TRBJ1-5; D unclear. The germline gives CDR1 DFQATT, CDR2 SNEGSKA (reference sequence). The CDR3 loop spans 12 amino acids. The V end lost 7 bases, the J end lost 3 bases, and 10 bases lay between the germline ends. The CDR3, as DNA: TGCAGTGTCAGACGCCCCAATCAGCCCCAGCATTTT. Its protein product is CSVRRPNQPQHF.

This clonotype has a handful of counts. The chain is built from TRBV6-5 and TRBJ1-5; possible D gene TRBD1, 5 bases. The CDR3 contains 16 residues. Germline-derived CDR1 and CDR2 are MNHEY and SVGAGI. V lost 0 bases and J 0 bases, leaving 9 bases between the germline ends. The CDR3 sequence is CASSYSSGYSNQPQHF. CDR3 DNA sequence: TGTGCCAGCAGTTACTCTTCAGGGTATAGCAATCAGCCCCAGCATTTT.

This clonotype appeared many times. The chain has TRBV5-1 and TRBJ1-1, with D hard to call. Trimming removed 5 bases from V and 0 bases from J, with 14 bases in between. This CDR3 is built from 15 residues. Germline V CDR1 and CDR2: SGHRS, YFSETQ. CDR3 residues: CASRPQDNLNTEAFF. In DNA form, the CDR3 reads TGCGCCAGCAGACCCCAAGACAATTTGAACACTGAAGCTTTCTTT.

This clonotype has just a few counts. This chain links TRBV7-8 with TRBJ2-2; D unresolved. CDR1 SGHVS and CDR2 FQNEAQ come from the germline V gene. The CDR3 extends over 15 amino acids. With 1 base removed from V and 4 bases from J, the gap between germline ends came to 10 bases. CDR3 sequence (DNA): TGTGCCAGCAGCTTAGTTGACCAGATCACCGGGGAGCTGTTTTTT. It codes for CASSLVDQITGELFF.

This clonotype showed up many times. The V and J genes are TRBV5-1 and TRBJ2-5, with a weak D call TRBD2 (5 bases). This CDR3 region has 15 residues. With 2 bases removed from V and 3 bases from J, the gap between germline ends came to 14 bases. In germline, CDR1 is SGHRS, CDR2 YFSETQ. DNA of the CDR3: TGCGCCAGCAGCTTTGGGAGCGGTAGGGAAGAGACCCAGTACTTC. Its protein product is CASSFGSGREETQYF. The variable domain in full, with the rest retrieved from reference TRBV5-1 and TRBJ2-5, is KAGVTQTPRYLIKTRGQQVTLSCSPISGHRSVSWYQQTPGQGLQFLFEYFSETQRNKGNFPGRFSGRQFSNSRSEMNVSTLELGDSALYLCASSFGSGREETQYFGPGTRLLVL.

The V call is TRBV29-1, the J call TRBJ1-1; tentative D call: TRBD1 (5 bases). The CDR3 covers 14 residues. The V gene lost 0 bases and the J gene lost 0 bases, with 8 bases spanning the gap. Looked up from germline, CDR1 is SQVTM and CDR2 is ANQGSEA. For the CDR3, the DNA is TGCAGCGTTGAAGAGGGGCAGTTGAACACTGAAGCTTTCTTT. This codes for CSVEEGQLNTEAFF.

The table lists this clonotype with many counts. The chain links TRBV12-3 or TRBV12-4 to TRBJ1-1, with D unclear. The V gene lost 2 bases and the J gene lost 5 bases, with 12 bases spanning the gap. This CDR3 has 14 amino acids. The CDR3 DNA is TGTGCCAGCAGTTTACTCACCCTCGGGACTGAAGCTTTCTTT. Its protein product is CASSLLTLGTEAFF.

V gene TRBV12-3 or TRBV12-4 combines with J gene TRBJ2-1, with TRBD1 identical over 8 bases. The CDR3 has 17 residues. The V and J ends lost 6 bases and 9 bases, in that order; junction bases with no gene match: 19. CDR3 amino acids: CASRKSGGGTKSGEQFF. As DNA, the CDR3 is TGTGCCAGCAGAAAATCAGGGGGCGGGACCAAGAGCGGTGAGCAGTTCTTC.

The chain is built from TRBV6-5 and TRBJ2-1; no firm D call. The CDR3 runs 14 residues. In germline, CDR1 is MNHEY, CDR2 SVGAGI. With 2 bases removed from V and 1 base from J, the gap between germline ends came to 6 bases. CDR3 DNA sequence: TGTGCCAGCAGTTACAAGGGTTCCTACAATGAGCAGTTCTTC. Amino acid sequence: CASSYKGSYNEQFF.

This clonotype was found many times. The CDR3 region has the DNA TGTGCCAGCAGCTTAGACAGACAGGGTGGCTACAATGAGCAGTTCTTC. This codes for CASSLDRQGGYNEQFF. This sequence joins TRBV11-2 and TRBJ2-1; 7 nucleotides align to TRBD1. The CDR3 consists of 16 residues. CDR1 is SGHAT, CDR2 FQNNGV, per germline. With 0 bases clipped from V and 3 bases from J, the junction kept 5 bases outside the gene matches.

This sequence joins TRBV20-1 and TRBJ2-1, with D perhaps matching TRBD2 (5 bases). This CDR3 contains 13 residues. Trimming took off 6 bases at V and 2 bases at J, with 11 bases between the two ends. Looked up from germline, CDR1 is DFQATT and CDR2 is SNEGSKA (reference sequence). The CDR3 bases are TGCAGTGCCGCGAGCGGTACCTACAATGAGCAGTTCTTC. It translates to CSAASGTYNEQFF.

There are many counts of this clonotype. CDR3 in amino acids: CSARIVGRDSNQPQHF. The CDR3 coding sequence is TGCAGTGCTAGAATTGTGGGGAGGGATAGCAATCAGCCCCAGCATTTT. The chain employs TRBV20-1 and TRBJ1-5; unclear D gene. This CDR3 has 16 residues. The germline V gene encodes CDR1 DFQATT and CDR2 SNEGSKA (reference sequence). V lost 2 bases, J lost 0 bases, and 14 bases lay in between.

The rearrangement joins TRBV20-1 to TRBJ2-3, with TRBD2 as a possible D gene (6 bases). Trimming left V 6 bases short and J 2 bases short, with 12 bases between. Looked up from germline, CDR1 is DFQATT and CDR2 is SNEGSKA (reference sequence). This CDR3 has 13 residues. CDR3 DNA sequence: TGCAGTGCCCCGGGGGTGCCCACAGATACGCAGTATTTT. Translated: CSAPGVPTDTQYF.

In this sample, this clonotype turned up a few times. This chain links TRBV3-1 with TRBJ2-5; 10 bases are a match to TRBD1. V was clipped by 6 bases and J by 4 bases; unmatched bases: 8. Germline V gene sequence: CDR1 LGHDT, CDR2 YNNKEL (reference sequence). CDR3 length equals 15 residues. The CDR3 region has the DNA TGTGCCAGCAGAAGCGACAGGGGGCTTTTAGAGACCCAGTACTTC. It specifies CASRSDRGLLETQYF.

The table lists this clonotype with a few counts. The genes are TRBV7-9 and TRBJ1-1; TRBD1 aligns across 7 bases. CDR1 is SEHNR and CDR2 is FQNEAQ in the germline V gene (reference sequence). The CDR3 sequence is 16 residues long. The junction had 8 bases not matched to a gene; V was cut back by 3 bases and J by 1 base. CDR3 amino acids: CASSFKGAEGNTEAFF. DNA for the CDR3: TGTGCCAGCAGCTTTAAGGGGGCCGAGGGGAACACTGAAGCTTTCTTT.

This clonotype was detected only a few times. This chain joins TRBV20-1 and TRBJ2-5, with no clear D. Germline V gene data show CDR1 as DFQATT and CDR2 as SNEGSKA (reference sequence). The V and J ends lost 6 bases and 4 bases respectively, with 12 bases between them. CDR3 length equals 12 residues. This CDR3 is CSATLGPETQYF. CDR3 sequence (DNA): TGCAGTGCGACCCTTGGCCCAGAGACCCAGTACTTC.

This clonotype was observed a handful of times. V and J are TRBV9 and TRBJ2-7; a weak D match, TRBD2 (5 bases). V was cut by 5 bases and J by 6 bases, with 12 bases left in between. This CDR3 has 12 amino acids. Per the germline V gene, CDR1 is SGDLS and CDR2 is YYNGEE. This CDR3 reads CASSPGVGEQYF. CDR3 DNA: TGTGCCAGCAGTCCCGGGGTTGGCGAGCAGTACTTC.

This clonotype was detected a few times. J is TRBJ2-7 and V is TRBV12-3 or TRBV12-4, with 8 bases lining up with TRBD1. CDR3 length: 13 residues. The J segment lost 2 bases and the V segment lost 6 bases, leaving 3 bases of the junction unmatched. In DNA, the CDR3 is TGTGCCAGCAGACAGGGGGTAACCTACGAGCAGTACTTC. Residues: CASRQGVTYEQYF.